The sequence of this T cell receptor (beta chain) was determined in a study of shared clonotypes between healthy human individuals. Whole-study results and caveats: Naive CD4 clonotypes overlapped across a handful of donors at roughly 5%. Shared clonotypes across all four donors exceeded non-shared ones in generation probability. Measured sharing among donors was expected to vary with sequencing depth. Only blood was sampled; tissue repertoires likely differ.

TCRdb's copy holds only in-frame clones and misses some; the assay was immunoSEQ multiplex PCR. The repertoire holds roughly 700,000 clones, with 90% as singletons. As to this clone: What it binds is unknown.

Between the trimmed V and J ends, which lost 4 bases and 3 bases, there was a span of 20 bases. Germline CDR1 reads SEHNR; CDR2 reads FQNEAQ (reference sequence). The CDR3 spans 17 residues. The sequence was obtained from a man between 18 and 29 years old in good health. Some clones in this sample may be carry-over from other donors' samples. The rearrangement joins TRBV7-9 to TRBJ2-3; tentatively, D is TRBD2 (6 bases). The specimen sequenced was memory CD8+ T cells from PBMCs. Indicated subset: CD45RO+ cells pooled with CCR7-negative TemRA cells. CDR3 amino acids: CASSSPPSETLTDTQYF. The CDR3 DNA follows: TGTGCCAGCAGCTCTCCCCCTAGCGAGACTTTAACAGATACGCAGTATTTT.